These 9 T cell receptor beta chains share one sample of origin, sequenced in a study of blood T cell repertoires in COVID-19. The data were produced by immunoSEQ multiplex PCR, yet TCRdb's version contains in-frame clones alone and is incomplete. The sample lists 300,000 to 350,000 clones, approximately 85% occurring once. Input material: PBMCs or T cells enriched from blood (not recorded which). Receptors were obtained from a man aged 25-40 years who had recovered from COVID-19.

The V and J genes are TRBV7-9 and TRBJ2-2; D gene uncertain. The germline CDR1 and CDR2 sequences are SEHNR and FQNEAQ (reference sequence). V was cut by 5 bases and J by 1 base, with 8 bases left in between. The CDR3 runs 14 residues. CDR3 residues: CASSHLRNTGELFF. The CDR3 nucleotides read TGTGCCAGCAGCCACCTAAGGAACACCGGGGAGCTGTTTTTT.

The table lists this clone with a count of one. This sequence joins TRBV27 and TRBJ1-2, with 8 bases aligning to TRBD1. The germline V gene has CDR1 MNHEY and CDR2 SMNVEV (reference sequence). This CDR3 has 16 amino acids. V dropped 6 bases and J dropped 5; count of bases not matched to a gene: 14. CDR3 coding DNA: TGTGCCAGCAGAGGACAGGGACATAGAAGAGGGTATGGCTACACCTTC. Protein sequence: CASRGQGHRRGYGYTF.

The chain couples TRBV14 to TRBJ2-3; no definite D call. The ends were cut back, 5 bases at V and 2 bases at J, with 8 bases in the middle. Germline CDR1 is SGHDN and CDR2 is FVKESK. CDR3 length equals 13 residues. The CDR3 region is CASSEHNTDTQYF. In nucleotides, the CDR3 is TGTGCCAGCAGCGAACACAACACAGATACGCAGTATTTT.

The chain recombines TRBV6-6 with TRBJ1-2, with D tentatively TRBD1 (6 bases). Trimming shortened V by 5 bases and J by 4 bases, and 29 bases separated the two germline ends. CDR3 size: 19 residues. Looked up from germline, CDR1 is MNHNY and CDR2 is SVGAGI (reference sequence). CDR3 nucleotide sequence: TGTGCCAGCAGTCCCCAGGGGCAGGGGATATCGACGGGGGGCTATGGCTACACCTTC. Translation gives CASSPQGQGISTGGYGYTF.

V usage is TRBV5-6 and J usage is TRBJ2-2; perhaps TRBD1 as D (5 bases). Germline V gene sequence: CDR1 SGHDT, CDR2 YYEEEE. V shed 4 bases and J shed 5 bases, with 12 bases lying between them. The length of the CDR3 is 14 residues. CDR3 sequence reads: CASSRDSKTGELFF. The CDR3 DNA reads as TGTGCCAGCAGCAGAGACAGTAAGACCGGGGAGCTGTTTTTT.

In the case of this clone: One end of the junction fails to match germline, which may point to a read error. This chain links TRBV9 with TRBJ2-6, with 10 bases aligning to TRBD2. The CDR3 consists of 14 residues. Germline CDR1 is SGDLS and CDR2 is YYNGEE. The CDR3 spells CARSGGAGANVLTF. The DNA of the CDR3 is TGTGCCCGCAGCGGGGGGGCTGGGGCCAACGTCCTGACTTTC.

As for this clone: A much larger clone sits a single nucleotide away, making a read error possible. The gene calls are TRBV9 and TRBJ1-1, with 8 bases fitting TRBD1. V lost 4 bases and J lost 0; bases outside the gene matches: 2. The CDR3 loop spans 14 amino acids. Germline V CDR1 and CDR2: SGDLS, YYNGEE. CDR3: CASSPGQVNTEAFF. CDR3 bases: TGTGCCAGCAGCCCGGGACAGGTGAACACTGAAGCTTTCTTT.

V gene TRBV9 combines with J gene TRBJ1-2; D perhaps matches TRBD1 (6 bases). From germline, CDR1 is SGDLS and CDR2 YYNGEE. The CDR3 totals 14 residues. V gave up 8 bases and J gave up 3 bases, with 17 bases separating them. The CDR3 loop is CASAPGDPDYGYTF. The CDR3 nucleotides read TGTGCCAGTGCTCCAGGGGATCCTGACTATGGCTACACCTTC.

The chain couples TRBV7-9 to TRBJ1-5; a weak D match, TRBD1 (6 bases). V was cut by 5 bases and J by 9 bases, with 17 bases left in between. This CDR3 has 14 amino acids. Germline CDR1 reads SEHNR; CDR2 reads FQNEAQ (reference sequence). The CDR3 nucleotides are TGTGCCAGCAGCGCAGGGGACCTTCATGCGCCCCAGCATTTT. This encodes CASSAGDLHAPQHF.